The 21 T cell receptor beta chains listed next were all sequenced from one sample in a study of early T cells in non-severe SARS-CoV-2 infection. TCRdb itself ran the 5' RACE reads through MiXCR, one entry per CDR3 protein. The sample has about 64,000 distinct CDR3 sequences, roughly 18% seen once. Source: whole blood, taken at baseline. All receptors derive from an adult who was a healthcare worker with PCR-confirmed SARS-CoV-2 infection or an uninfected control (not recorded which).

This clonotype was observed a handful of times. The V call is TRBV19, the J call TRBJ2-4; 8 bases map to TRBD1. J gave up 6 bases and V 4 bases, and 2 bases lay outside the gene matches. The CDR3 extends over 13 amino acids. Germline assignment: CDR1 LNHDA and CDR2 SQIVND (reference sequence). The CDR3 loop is CASSNQGANIQYF. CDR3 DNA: TGTGCCAGTAGTAATCAGGGGGCAAACATTCAGTACTTC.

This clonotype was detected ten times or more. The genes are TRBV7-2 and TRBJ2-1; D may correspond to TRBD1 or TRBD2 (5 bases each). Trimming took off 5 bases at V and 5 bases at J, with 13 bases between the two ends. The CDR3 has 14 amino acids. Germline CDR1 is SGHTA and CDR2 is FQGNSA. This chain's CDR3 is CASSPGGGHNEQFF. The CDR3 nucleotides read TGTGCCAGCAGCCCAGGTGGGGGACACAATGAGCAGTTCTTC.

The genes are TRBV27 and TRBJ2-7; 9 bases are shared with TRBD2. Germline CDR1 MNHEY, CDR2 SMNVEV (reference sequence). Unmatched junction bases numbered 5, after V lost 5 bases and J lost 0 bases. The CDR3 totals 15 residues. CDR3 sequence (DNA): TGTGCCAGCAGTGAGACTAGCGGAGCCTCCTACGAGCAGTACTTC. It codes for CASSETSGASYEQYF.

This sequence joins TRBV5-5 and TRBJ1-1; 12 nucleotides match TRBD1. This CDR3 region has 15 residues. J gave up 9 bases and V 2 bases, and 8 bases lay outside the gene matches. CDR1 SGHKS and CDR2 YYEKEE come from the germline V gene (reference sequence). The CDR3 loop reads CASSFLGQGAAKAFF. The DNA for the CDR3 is TGTGCCAGCAGCTTTTTGGGACAGGGGGCAGCGAAAGCTTTCTTT.

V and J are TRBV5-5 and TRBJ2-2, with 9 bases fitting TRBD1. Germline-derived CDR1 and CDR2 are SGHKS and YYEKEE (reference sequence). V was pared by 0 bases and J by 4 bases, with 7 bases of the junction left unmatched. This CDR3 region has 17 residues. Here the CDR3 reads CASSLVRTGDFTGELFF. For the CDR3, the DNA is TGTGCCAGCAGCTTGGTTAGGACAGGGGATTTCACCGGGGAGCTGTTTTTT.

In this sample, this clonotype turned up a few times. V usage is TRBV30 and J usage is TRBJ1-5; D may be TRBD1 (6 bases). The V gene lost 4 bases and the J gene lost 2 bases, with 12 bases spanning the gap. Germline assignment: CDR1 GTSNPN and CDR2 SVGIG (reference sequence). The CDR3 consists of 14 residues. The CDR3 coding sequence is TGTGCCTGGAAGGGGGTTGGGGGCAATCAGCCCCAGCATTTT. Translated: CAWKGVGGNQPQHF.

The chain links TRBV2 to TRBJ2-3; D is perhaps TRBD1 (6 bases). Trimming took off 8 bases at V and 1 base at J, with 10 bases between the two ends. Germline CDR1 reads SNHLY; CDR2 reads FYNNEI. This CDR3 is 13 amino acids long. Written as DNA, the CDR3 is TGTGCCAGCCCAGGGGTTGGCACAGATACGCAGTATTTT. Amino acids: CASPGVGTDTQYF.

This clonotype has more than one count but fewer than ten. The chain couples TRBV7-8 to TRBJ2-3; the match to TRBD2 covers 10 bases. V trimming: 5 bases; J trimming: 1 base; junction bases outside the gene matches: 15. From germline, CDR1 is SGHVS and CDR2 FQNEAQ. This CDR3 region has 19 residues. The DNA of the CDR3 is TGTGCCAGCAGCCCCAATCGGCGTGGTCTAGCGGGAGGCACAGATACGCAGTATTTT. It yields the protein CASSPNRRGLAGGTDTQYF.

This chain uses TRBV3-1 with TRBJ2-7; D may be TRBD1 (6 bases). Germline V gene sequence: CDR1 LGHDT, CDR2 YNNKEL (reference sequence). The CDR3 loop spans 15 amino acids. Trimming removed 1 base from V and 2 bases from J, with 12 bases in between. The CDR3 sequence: CASSQADRSTYEQYF. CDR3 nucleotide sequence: TGTGCCAGCAGCCAAGCCGACAGGTCAACCTACGAGCAGTACTTC.

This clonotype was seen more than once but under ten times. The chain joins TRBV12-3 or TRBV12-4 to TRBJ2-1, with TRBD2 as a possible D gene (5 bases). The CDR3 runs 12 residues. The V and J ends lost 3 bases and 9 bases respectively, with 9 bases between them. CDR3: CASSFAGIEQFF. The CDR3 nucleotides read TGTGCCAGCAGTTTTGCCGGGATTGAGCAGTTCTTC.

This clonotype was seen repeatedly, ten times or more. This CDR3 reads CASSEEGGSGANVLTF. CDR3 sequence (DNA): TGTGCCAGCAGTGAGGAGGGGGGCTCTGGGGCCAACGTCCTGACTTTC. V is TRBV6-1 and J is TRBJ2-6; D might be TRBD1 or TRBD2, each matching 6 bases. The CDR3 covers 16 residues. V was clipped by 3 bases and J by 0 bases, with 9 bases between them. In germline, CDR1 is MNHNS, CDR2 SASEGT.

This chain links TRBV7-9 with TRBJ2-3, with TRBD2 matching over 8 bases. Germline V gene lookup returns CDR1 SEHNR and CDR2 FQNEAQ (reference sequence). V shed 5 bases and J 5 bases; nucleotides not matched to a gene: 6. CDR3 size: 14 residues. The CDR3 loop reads CASSGSGSLDTQYF. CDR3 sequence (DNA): TGTGCCAGCAGCGGGAGCGGGAGTCTAGATACGCAGTATTTT.

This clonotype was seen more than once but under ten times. The CDR3 sequence is CATTARGTDTQYF. DNA of the CDR3: TGTGCCACGACGGCACGGGGGACAGATACGCAGTATTTT. This sequence joins TRBV27 and TRBJ2-3, with a tentative D call TRBD2 (6 bases). The germline V gene encodes CDR1 MNHEY and CDR2 SMNVEV (reference sequence). The CDR3 is made up of 13 amino acids. V was clipped by 10 bases and J by 3 bases, with 14 bases between them.

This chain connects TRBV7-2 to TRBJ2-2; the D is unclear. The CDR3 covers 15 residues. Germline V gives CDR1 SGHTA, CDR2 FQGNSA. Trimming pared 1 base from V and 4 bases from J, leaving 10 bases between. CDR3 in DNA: TGTGCCAGCAGCTTAGTAGCATATGCCACCGGGGAGCTGTTTTTT. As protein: CASSLVAYATGELFF.

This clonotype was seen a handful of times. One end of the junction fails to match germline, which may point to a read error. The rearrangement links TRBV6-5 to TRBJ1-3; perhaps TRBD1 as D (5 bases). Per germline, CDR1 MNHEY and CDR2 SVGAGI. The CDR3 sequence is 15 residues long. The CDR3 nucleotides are TGTGCCAGCAGTTATTCGGGGCACTCTGAAAACACCATATATTTT. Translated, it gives CASSYSGHSENTIYF.

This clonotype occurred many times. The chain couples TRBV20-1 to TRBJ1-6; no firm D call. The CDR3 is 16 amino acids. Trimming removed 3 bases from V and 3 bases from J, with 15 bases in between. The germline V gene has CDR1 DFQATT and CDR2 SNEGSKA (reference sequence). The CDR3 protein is CSARPPLSVYNSPLHF. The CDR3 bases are TGCAGTGCTAGGCCCCCGTTGAGCGTCTATAATTCACCCCTCCACTTT.

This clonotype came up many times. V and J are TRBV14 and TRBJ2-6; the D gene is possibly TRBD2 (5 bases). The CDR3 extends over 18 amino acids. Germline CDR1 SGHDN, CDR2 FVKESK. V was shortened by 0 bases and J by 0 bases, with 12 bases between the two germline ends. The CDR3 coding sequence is TGTGCCAGCAGCCAAGAGAGGTTGGGGAGCTCTGGGGCCAACGTCCTGACTTTC. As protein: CASSQERLGSSGANVLTF.

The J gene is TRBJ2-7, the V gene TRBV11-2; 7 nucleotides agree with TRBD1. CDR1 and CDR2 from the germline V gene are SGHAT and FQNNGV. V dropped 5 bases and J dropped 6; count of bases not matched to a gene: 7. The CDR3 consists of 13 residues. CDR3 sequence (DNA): TGTGCCAGCAGCCCAAATGACAGGGCCGAGCAGTACTTC. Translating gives CASSPNDRAEQYF.

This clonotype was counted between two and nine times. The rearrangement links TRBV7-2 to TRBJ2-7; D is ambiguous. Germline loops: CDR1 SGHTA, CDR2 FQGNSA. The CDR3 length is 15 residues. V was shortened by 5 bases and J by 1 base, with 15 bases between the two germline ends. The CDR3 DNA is TGTGCCAGCAGCACCCCGCTGGCGGCATCCTACGAGCAGTACTTC. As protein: CASSTPLAASYEQYF.

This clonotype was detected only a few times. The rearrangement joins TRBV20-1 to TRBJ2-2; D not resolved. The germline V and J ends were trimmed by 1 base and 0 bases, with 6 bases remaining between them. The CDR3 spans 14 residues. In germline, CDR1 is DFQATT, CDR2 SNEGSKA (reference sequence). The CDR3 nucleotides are TGCAGTGCTAGAGTTGGGGCGAACACCGGGGAGCTGTTTTTT. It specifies CSARVGANTGELFF.

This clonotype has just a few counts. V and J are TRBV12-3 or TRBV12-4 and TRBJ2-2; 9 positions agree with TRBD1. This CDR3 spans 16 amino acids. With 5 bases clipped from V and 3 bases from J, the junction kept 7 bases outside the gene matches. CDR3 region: CASSPQQGADTGELFF. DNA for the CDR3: TGTGCCAGCAGTCCCCAACAGGGGGCCGACACCGGGGAGCTGTTTTTT.